Listed here are 30 T cell receptor beta chains from one sample, sequenced in a study of OX40 agonist ivuxolimab in advanced cancers. Clones were sequenced by immunoSEQ multiplex PCR, and TCRdb holds only the in-frame ones, with some missing. This sample carries 20,000 to 25,000 clones, approximately 86% of them seen once, and the ten largest clones take roughly 20%. This sample comprised CD4+ or CD8+ T cells sorted from blood, obtained in a trial of the OX40 agonist ivuxolimab. The source of these receptors is an adult with an advanced solid tumor such as melanoma, head and neck, liver or kidney cancer.

V usage is TRBV11-1 and J usage is TRBJ2-5; D gene unclear. The CDR3 length is 13 residues. Germline-derived CDR1 and CDR2 are SGHAT and FQDESV (reference sequence). Trimming shortened V by 2 bases and J by 2 bases, and 6 bases separated the two germline ends. The CDR3 nucleotides are TGTGCCAGCAGCTTACGCTTTCAAGAGACCCAGTACTTC. It codes for CASSLRFQETQYF.

This clone is classed as medium-sized. The rearrangement links TRBV5-5 to TRBJ2-1; 11 bases agree with TRBD2. The CDR3 is 16 residues long. Germline lookup yields CDR1 SGHKS and CDR2 YYEKEE (reference sequence). The V gene end was trimmed by 4 bases and the J gene end by 3 bases; junction bases not matched to a gene: 6. As DNA, the CDR3 is TGTGCCAGCAGCCCCATAGCGGGAGGGCTCTACAATGAGCAGTTCTTC. It translates to CASSPIAGGLYNEQFF. Drawing the rest from reference TRBV5-5 and TRBJ2-1, the complete variable domain is DAGVTQSPTHLIKTRGQQVTLRCSPISGHKSVSWYQQVLGQGPQFIFQYYEKEERGRGNFPDRFSARQFPNYSSELNVNALLLGDSALYLCASSPIAGGLYNEQFFGPGTRLTVL.

The CDR3 reads CASSLVWDMAQETQYF. In nucleotides, the CDR3 is TGTGCCAGCAGCTTAGTATGGGACATGGCACAAGAGACCCAGTACTTC. This chain connects TRBV7-9 to TRBJ2-5; maybe TRBD1 (6 bases). Germline V gene data show CDR1 as SEHNR and CDR2 as FQNEAQ (reference sequence). V lost 1 base, J lost 2 bases, and 14 bases lay in between. The CDR3 is made up of 16 amino acids.

The chain employs TRBV12-5 and TRBJ1-2; D is unclear. Per the germline V gene, CDR1 is LGHNT and CDR2 is FRNRAP. V was cut by 3 bases and J by 4 bases, with 15 bases left in between. This CDR3 is built from 15 residues. CDR3 in amino acids: CASGLTEGRGYGYTF. The CDR3, as DNA: TGTGCTAGTGGTTTAACGGAGGGCCGGGGCTATGGCTACACCTTC.

This chain connects TRBV9 to TRBJ2-1, with D uncertain. The CDR3 consists of 16 residues. Trimming removed 0 bases from V and 0 bases from J, with 10 bases in between. The germline gives CDR1 SGDLS, CDR2 YYNGEE. The CDR3 sequence: CASSVATGSSYNEQFF. For the CDR3, the DNA is TGTGCCAGCAGCGTAGCTACCGGAAGCTCCTACAATGAGCAGTTCTTC.

The chain links TRBV19 to TRBJ2-7, with TRBD1 identical over 7 bases. Germline V gives CDR1 LNHDA, CDR2 SQIVND (reference sequence). The CDR3 loop spans 15 amino acids. Losses at the gene ends were 2 bases for V and 3 bases for J; bases not matched to a gene: 7. In DNA, the CDR3 is TGTGCCAGTAGTATACCCGGGACAGAACGCTACGAGCAGTACTTC. Residues: CASSIPGTERYEQYF.

The V and J genes are TRBV5-6 and TRBJ2-7; no definite D call. The CDR3 spans 12 residues. Germline V CDR1 and CDR2: SGHDT, YYEEEE. Deletions cut 2 bases from V and 5 bases from J, with 8 bases between. The CDR3 DNA reads TGTGCCAGCAGCTTTAGGCTGGACGAGCAGTACTTC. It encodes CASSFRLDEQYF.

This clone occurred a few times. The rearrangement joins TRBV28 to TRBJ2-3, with a possible D match to TRBD2 (5 bases). Germline loops: CDR1 MDHEN, CDR2 SYDVKM. The CDR3 runs to 16 residues. V was clipped by 6 bases and J by 7 bases, with 23 bases between them. The CDR3: CASSLGLAVLLNTQYF. The CDR3 nucleotides read TGTGCCAGCAGCCTTGGGCTAGCCGTCCTTCTAAATACGCAGTATTTT. Variable domain in full (rest from reference TRBV28 and TRBJ2-3): DVKVTQSSRYLVKRTGEKVFLECVQDMDHENMFWYRQDPGLGLRLIYFSYDVKMKEKGDIPEGYSVSREKKERFSLILESASTNQTSMYLCASSLGLAVLLNTQYFGPGTRLTVL.

The rearrangement uses TRBV5-5 and TRBJ2-7; 9 bases align to TRBD2. CDR1 is SGHKS and CDR2 is YYEKEE in the germline V gene (reference sequence). This CDR3 is 15 amino acids long. Losses at the gene ends were 0 bases for V and 6 bases for J; bases not matched to a gene: 7. CDR3 sequence reads: CASSLGRPLAGEQYF. As DNA, the CDR3 is TGTGCCAGCAGCTTGGGTCGTCCACTAGCGGGCGAGCAGTACTTC.

The chain links TRBV18 to TRBJ2-7; 10 bases match TRBD1. The CDR3 length is 15 residues. From germline, CDR1 is KGHSH and CDR2 LQKENI. Losses at the gene ends were 5 bases for V and 0 bases for J; bases not matched to a gene: 4. CDR3 region: CASSKTGGLSYEQYF. The DNA for the CDR3 is TGTGCCAGCTCAAAGACAGGGGGCCTCTCCTACGAGCAGTACTTC.

By share, this clone ranks as medium-sized. The rearrangement links TRBV5-6 to TRBJ2-7; D is perhaps TRBD1 or TRBD2 (5 bases each). CDR1 and CDR2 (germline): SGHDT, YYEEEE. With 1 base removed from V and 4 bases from J, the gap between germline ends came to 12 bases. The CDR3 covers 14 residues. CDR3 loop: CASSLSGTQYEQYF. Written as DNA, the CDR3 is TGTGCCAGCAGCTTGTCTGGGACCCAATACGAGCAGTACTTC. The entire variable domain, with the rest obtained from reference TRBV5-6 and TRBJ2-7, is as follows: DAGVTQSPTHLIKTRGQQVTLRCSPKSGHDTVSWYQQALGQGPQFIFQYYEEEERQRGNFPDRFSGHQFPNYSSELNVNALLLGDSALYLCASSLSGTQYEQYFGPGTRLTVT.

This chain links TRBV2 with TRBJ2-1; the match to TRBD1 covers 7 bases. Germline assignment: CDR1 SNHLY and CDR2 FYNNEI. This CDR3 region has 11 residues. The J segment lost 14 bases and the V segment lost 6 bases, leaving 7 bases of the junction unmatched. The CDR3: CASSIGTVEFF. The CDR3 DNA reads as TGTGCCAGCAGCATCGGGACAGTGGAGTTCTTC.

The chain carries TRBV5-1 and TRBJ1-3, with D perhaps TRBD1 (5 bases). Germline CDR1 and CDR2: SGHRS and YFSETQ. Between the trimmed V and J ends, which lost 0 bases and 0 bases, there was a span of 10 bases. This CDR3 has 16 amino acids. The CDR3 DNA follows: TGCGCCAGCAGCTTGGACGGACAAATCTCTGGAAACACCATATATTTT. Its protein product is CASSLDGQISGNTIYF. Together with reference TRBV5-1 and TRBJ1-3, the CDR3 gives the full variable domain: KAGVTQTPRYLIKTRGQQVTLSCSPISGHRSVSWYQQTPGQGLQFLFEYFSETQRNKGNFPGRFSGRQFSNSRSEMNVSTLELGDSALYLCASSLDGQISGNTIYFGEGSWLTVV.

This chain uses TRBV7-9 with TRBJ2-7, with D unresolved. Trimming stripped 2 bases from V and 5 bases from J, with 4 bases between. The CDR3 extends over 11 amino acids. CDR1 SEHNR and CDR2 FQNEAQ come from the germline V gene (reference sequence). The CDR3 loop is CASSLRDEQYF. In DNA form, the CDR3 reads TGTGCCAGCAGCTTAAGAGACGAGCAGTACTTC. The full variable domain, in which reference TRBV7-9 and TRBJ2-7 provide the parts outside the CDR3, is DTGVSQNPRHKITKRGQNVTFRCDPISEHNRLYWYRQTLGQGPEFLTYFQNEAQLEKSRLLSDRFSAERPKGSFSTLEIQRTEQGDSAMYLCASSLRDEQYFGPGTRLTVT.

This chain links TRBV30 with TRBJ1-5, with D possibly being TRBD1 (6 bases). The V end was cut by 2 bases, the J end by 3 bases, with 8 bases between. Germline lookup yields CDR1 GTSNPN and CDR2 SVGIG (reference sequence). This CDR3 region has 13 residues. CDR3 region: CAWSRDTNQPQHF. The CDR3 DNA follows: TGTGCCTGGAGTCGGGACACCAATCAGCCCCAGCATTTT.

The genes are TRBV2 and TRBJ1-1; TRBD1 might be the D (6 bases). V gave up 5 bases and J gave up 7 bases, with 11 bases separating them. CDR1 is SNHLY, CDR2 FYNNEI, per germline. CDR3 length equals 12 residues. CDR3: CASSYRAYEAFF. CDR3 bases: TGTGCCAGCAGTTACAGGGCCTATGAAGCTTTCTTT.

The V gene is TRBV27, the J gene TRBJ1-2; D is unresolved. Per germline, CDR1 MNHEY and CDR2 SMNVEV (reference sequence). The CDR3 covers 13 residues. Trimming took off 6 bases at V and 1 base at J, with 9 bases between the two ends. CDR3 in DNA: TGTGCCAGCAGCCCCGTCGGTAACTATGGCTACACCTTC. It is translated as CASSPVGNYGYTF.

V and J are TRBV7-2 and TRBJ1-1, with D unresolved. CDR1 and CDR2 from the germline V gene are SGHTA and FQGNSA. The germline V and J ends were trimmed by 7 bases and 0 bases, with 9 bases remaining between them. The CDR3 contains 13 residues. The CDR3 nucleotides are TGTGCCAGCACCGGGCACATGAACACTGAAGCTTTCTTT. This encodes CASTGHMNTEAFF. Using reference TRBV7-2 and TRBJ1-1 for the parts outside the CDR3, the full variable domain is GAGVSQSPSNKVTEKGKDVELRCDPISGHTALYWYRQSLGQGLEFLIYFQGNSAPDKSGLPSDRFSAERTGGSVSTLTIQRTQQEDSAVYLCASTGHMNTEAFFGQGTRLTVV.

In this sample, this clone turned up a few times. This chain connects TRBV6-1 to TRBJ1-5; 7 positions match TRBD1. Looked up from germline, CDR1 is MNHNS and CDR2 is SASEGT. The length of the CDR3 is 14 residues. Germline trimming cut 7 bases from V and 2 bases from J; bases unmatched to any gene: 5. CDR3 in DNA: TGTGCCAGCAACCGACAGGGAGGCAATCAGCCCCAGCATTTT. Its translation: CASNRQGGNQPQHF.

The chain employs TRBV7-3 and TRBJ1-2, with D possibly being TRBD1 (5 bases). The germline V gene has CDR1 SGHTA and CDR2 FQGTGA. The CDR3 loop spans 11 amino acids. V dropped 4 bases and J dropped 6 bases, with 6 bases sitting between them. CDR3 nucleotide sequence: TGTGCCAGCAGCTCAGGGAATGGCTACACCTTC. It is translated as CASSSGNGYTF.

CDR3 nucleotides: TGTGCCAGCTCACCTCAGCCCCTCTGGAATGAGCAGTTCTTC. As protein: CASSPQPLWNEQFF. The chain combines TRBV18 with TRBJ2-1; D remains unclear. Trimming shortened V by 3 bases and J by 7 bases, and 13 bases separated the two germline ends. Germline V CDR1 and CDR2: KGHSH, LQKENI. CDR3 length: 14 amino acids.

This chain uses TRBV6-6 with TRBJ2-6, with 7 bases identical to TRBD1. This CDR3 has 14 amino acids. With 8 bases clipped from V and 3 bases from J, the junction kept 4 bases outside the gene matches. CDR1 and CDR2 from the germline V gene are MNHNY and SVGAGI (reference sequence). DNA for the CDR3: TGTGCCAGCTATACAGGGGTTGGGGCCAACGTCCTGACTTTC. Amino acid sequence: CASYTGVGANVLTF.

This clone appeared a few times. The chain has TRBV5-5 and TRBJ2-7; 11 positions agree with TRBD1. This CDR3 has 14 amino acids. V was pared by 5 bases and J by 2 bases, with 3 bases of the junction left unmatched. Germline CDR1 SGHKS, CDR2 YYEKEE (reference sequence). CDR3 residues: CASRPGQGAYEQYF. The CDR3 coding sequence is TGTGCCAGCAGGCCGGGACAGGGGGCCTACGAGCAGTACTTC.

The V gene is TRBV11-3, the J gene TRBJ2-2, with 10 bases aligning to TRBD1. Looked up from germline, CDR1 is SGHNT and CDR2 is YENEEA. J lost 5 bases, V lost 5 bases, and 8 bases had no gene match. This CDR3 has 16 amino acids. The CDR3 region is CASSAGQGVETGELFF. In nucleotides, the CDR3 is TGTGCCAGCAGCGCAGGACAGGGGGTTGAAACCGGGGAGCTGTTTTTT.

The genes are TRBV6-6 and TRBJ1-2; 7 bases fit TRBD1. The length of the CDR3 is 15 residues. V trimming: 3 bases; J trimming: 6 bases; junction bases outside the gene matches: 10. Germline V gives CDR1 MNHNY, CDR2 SVGAGI (reference sequence). CDR3 sequence: CASSYGHRGEDGYTF. The CDR3 nucleotides are TGTGCCAGCAGTTATGGACACAGGGGCGAGGATGGCTACACCTTC.

The V and J genes are TRBV6-5 and TRBJ1-5; tentative D call: TRBD1 (5 bases). Germline assignment: CDR1 MNHEY and CDR2 SVGAGI. CDR3 length: 14 amino acids. Trimming stripped 2 bases from V and 5 bases from J, with 10 bases between. This chain's CDR3 is CASSYRDSDQPQHF. CDR3 nucleotide sequence: TGTGCCAGCAGTTACAGGGACTCGGATCAGCCCCAGCATTTT.

The V gene is TRBV14, the J gene TRBJ2-5; D is uncertain. Looked up from germline, CDR1 is SGHDN and CDR2 is FVKESK. V was trimmed by 4 bases and J by 5 bases, leaving 17 bases between them. The CDR3 spans 15 residues. The CDR3: CASSLVGVAAETQYF. In nucleotides, the CDR3 is TGTGCCAGCAGCCTAGTCGGAGTGGCCGCGGAGACCCAGTACTTC.

V gene TRBV30 combines with J gene TRBJ1-4; the D gene is possibly TRBD1 (5 bases). Germline V gene sequence: CDR1 GTSNPN, CDR2 SVGIG (reference sequence). V shed 2 bases and J shed 16 bases, with 14 bases lying between them. This CDR3 comprises 11 residues. As DNA, the CDR3 is TGTGCCTGGAGTTCCGGGGCCAATGAGTTTTTT. Encoded protein: CAWSSGANEFF. Filled out from reference TRBV30 and TRBJ1-4, the complete variable domain reads SQTIHQWPATLVQPVGSPLSLECTVEGTSNPNLYWYRQAAGRGLQLLFYSVGIGQISSEVPQNLSASRPQDRQFILSSKKLLLSDSGFYLCAWSSGANEFFGSGTQLSVL.

The chain recombines TRBV4-1 with TRBJ2-7; D is unclear. The CDR3 sequence is 15 residues long. Germline CDR1 and CDR2: MGHRA and YSYEKL. V lost 3 bases and J lost 1, with 13 bases in between. The CDR3: CASSHPTGSSYEQYF. The CDR3 nucleotides are TGCGCCAGCAGCCATCCCACTGGGTCTTCCTACGAGCAGTACTTC.

The rearrangement uses TRBV7-6 and TRBJ2-7; 9 bases are a match to TRBD2. Germline CDR1 SGHVS, CDR2 FNYEAQ. This CDR3 spans 15 amino acids. Trimming at V came to 7 bases and at J to 2 bases, leaving 9 bases not matched to a gene. The CDR3 nucleotides are TGTGCCAGCACCGACGGACTAGCGCCAACCTACGAGCAGTACTTC. Protein product: CASTDGLAPTYEQYF.